This TCR beta chain originates from a study of cytomegalovirus exposure and HLA in healthy donors. Researchers ran the PCR with 60 Vbeta and 13 Jbeta primers. Libraries were prepared by immunoSEQ multiplex PCR; TCRdb keeps only in-frame clonotypes and omits some of them. The sample lists about 140,000 clones; 82% were seen once. This receptor was obtained from a man between 18 and 29 years old in good health and CMV-seropositive. The sample consisted of PBMCs.

The CDR3 sequence is CASRGQGASSGANVLTF. The DNA for the CDR3 is TGCGCCAGCAGGGGACAGGGGGCGAGTTCTGGGGCCAACGTCCTGACTTTC. The chain links TRBV5-1 to TRBJ2-6; 12 bases align to TRBD1. V shed 5 bases, J shed 1 base, and the junction held 4 bases outside the gene matches. Per germline, CDR1 SGHRS and CDR2 YFSETQ. This CDR3 contains 17 residues.